This TCR beta chain derives from a study of blood T cells in healthy people across ages. A J-beta primer mix and a sample-barcoded 5' primer were used in a second PCR of about 7 to 12 cycles. The template-switch adaptor was a 5' adaptor with 12 random nucleotides. It tagged each cDNA molecule. TCRdb reprocessed the 5' RACE reads via MiXCR and lists one record per CDR3 protein. The data show about 970,000 distinct CDR3 sequences, roughly 51% seen once. Germline CDR1 and CDR2: MDHEN and SYDVKM. V lost 5 bases and J lost 2, with 12 bases in between. The CDR3 consists of 14 residues. This chain joins TRBV28 and TRBJ1-2; D remains unclear. The TCR comes from a woman in her fifties or sixties in good health. The sample taken for sequencing was blood. The DNA for the CDR3 is TGTGCCAGCAGTATCCTTCCTGTCAACTATGGCTACACCTTC. Translation gives CASSILPVNYGYTF.